Following are 26 T cell receptor beta chains from one sample sequenced in a study of blood T cell repertoires in COVID-19. This table comes from immunoSEQ multiplex PCR, and its TCRdb copy is limited to in-frame clones, with some not included. In the table there are about 270,000 clones, about nine tenths of which are singletons. Sequencing was carried out using PBMCs or T cells enriched from blood (not recorded which). The receptors come from a woman in her forties or fifties who had recovered from COVID-19.

This chain connects TRBV2 to TRBJ1-3; unclear D gene. This CDR3 spans 14 amino acids. V lost 3 bases and J lost 4, with 10 bases in between. Germline V lookup: CDR1 SNHLY, CDR2 FYNNEI. The CDR3 here is CASSDSGFGNTIYF. CDR3 bases: TGTGCCAGCAGTGATTCGGGGTTCGGAAACACCATATATTTT.

This chain links TRBV4-3 with TRBJ2-1; 9 bases map to TRBD2. CDR1 and CDR2 (germline): LGHNA, YSLEER. The junction had 7 bases not matched to a gene; V was cut back by 4 bases and J by 0 bases. This CDR3 has 17 amino acids. This CDR3 reads CASSRKTSGSSYNEQFF. DNA of the CDR3: TGCGCCAGCAGCCGAAAGACTAGCGGAAGCTCCTACAATGAGCAGTTCTTC.

This clone has only a few counts. This chain links TRBV6-5 with TRBJ2-7; 9 bases map to TRBD2. V was pared by 6 bases and J by 0 bases, with 6 bases of the junction left unmatched. Germline CDR1 reads MNHEY; CDR2 reads SVGAGI. This CDR3 spans 15 amino acids. The CDR3 loop reads CASSTGLANSYEQYF. In DNA, the CDR3 is TGTGCCAGCAGCACAGGACTAGCGAACTCCTACGAGCAGTACTTC.

CDR3 region: CASSLWGQGGQPQHF. As DNA, the CDR3 is TGTGCCAGCAGTTTGTGGGGACAGGGCGGCCAGCCCCAGCATTTT. The chain carries TRBV28 and TRBJ1-5; 9 nucleotides agree with TRBD1. The CDR3 has 15 residues. V gave up 3 bases and J gave up 7 bases; unmatched junction bases: 7. Germline CDR1 reads MDHEN; CDR2 reads SYDVKM. Looking up the rest from reference TRBV28 and TRBJ1-5 gives the full variable domain: DVKVTQSSRYLVKRTGEKVFLECVQDMDHENMFWYRQDPGLGLRLIYFSYDVKMKEKGDIPEGYSVSREKKERFSLILESASTNQTSMYLCASSLWGQGGQPQHFGDGTRLSIL.

The chain has TRBV5-1 and TRBJ1-5; 7 bases are a match to TRBD1. V lost 3 bases to trimming and J lost 2 bases; unmatched junction nucleotides: 2. This CDR3 has 14 residues. Germline CDR1 reads SGHRS; CDR2 reads YFSETQ. CDR3 loop: CASSSGTGNQPQHF. The CDR3 DNA is TGCGCCAGCAGCTCCGGGACAGGCAATCAGCCCCAGCATTTT.

As concerns this clone: The DNA is omitted, as the CDR3 cannot be located on it reliably, and the CDR3 follows TCRdb's listing. The chain uses TRBV12-2 and TRBJ1-5; the D call TRBD1 from the table was never checked on the DNA. TRBV12-2 is designated a pseudogene. The CDR3 comprises 17 residues, both ends counted. CDR3 sequence reads: CASRLGCVGGGSQPQHF.

The rearrangement uses TRBV7-8 and TRBJ1-1, with D hard to call. Germline values: CDR1 SGHVS, CDR2 FQNEAQ. Trimming pared 4 bases from V and 1 base from J, leaving 7 bases between. The CDR3 spans 13 residues. The CDR3 spells CASSSVKNTEAFF. For the CDR3, the DNA is TGTGCCAGCAGCTCAGTTAAGAACACTGAAGCTTTCTTT. Supplemented by reference TRBV7-8 and TRBJ1-1, the full variable domain reads GAGVSQSPRYKVAKRGQDVALRCDPISGHVSLFWYQQALGQGPEFLTYFQNEAQLDKSGLPSDRFFAERPEGSVSTLKIQRTQQEDSAVYLCASSSVKNTEAFFGQGTRLTVV.

The chain links TRBV27 to TRBJ1-1, with D unresolved. Per the germline V gene, CDR1 is MNHEY and CDR2 is SMNVEV (reference sequence). The V gene lost 6 bases and the J gene lost 1 base, with 12 bases spanning the gap. This CDR3 region has 14 residues. The CDR3 loop reads CASRTTGGNTEAFF. The CDR3 bases are TGTGCCAGCAGAACTACCGGAGGGAACACTGAAGCTTTCTTT.

The chain employs TRBV7-3 and TRBJ1-6, with 7 positions matching TRBD1. Looked up from germline, CDR1 is SGHTA and CDR2 is FQGTGA. Trimming at V came to 2 bases and at J to 7 bases, leaving 14 bases not matched to a gene. CDR3 length: 18 amino acids. The CDR3 reads CASSLGYRGGRGNSPLHF. Written as DNA, the CDR3 is TGTGCCAGCAGCTTAGGGTACAGGGGAGGTAGGGGGAATTCACCCCTCCACTTT.

The chain's CDR3 is CASSPDSNRWEKLFF. The CDR3 nucleotides read TGTGCCAGCAGCCCTGACTCGAACAGGTGGGAAAAACTGTTTTTT. The V and J genes are TRBV9 and TRBJ1-4; D possibly corresponds to TRBD1 (5 bases). The CDR3 covers 15 residues. From germline, CDR1 is SGDLS and CDR2 YYNGEE. V was pared by 4 bases and J by 8 bases, with 18 bases between.

V usage is TRBV7-2 and J usage is TRBJ2-5; 8 nucleotides align to TRBD2. Germline trimming cut 4 bases from V and 1 base from J; bases unmatched to any gene: 8. CDR3 length equals 16 residues. Germline V gives CDR1 SGHTA, CDR2 FQGNSA. CDR3: CASSSWGGRTQETQYF. DNA for the CDR3: TGTGCCAGCAGCTCCTGGGGCGGGAGGACCCAAGAGACCCAGTACTTC.

This clone was recorded only once. This chain uses TRBV7-3 with TRBJ2-1; 9 bases fit TRBD2. The germline V gene encodes CDR1 SGHTA and CDR2 FQGTGA. Losses at the gene ends were 3 bases for V and 2 bases for J; bases not matched to a gene: 5. This CDR3 spans 16 amino acids. The CDR3 coding sequence is TGTGCCAGCAGCTTCGCACTAGCGGGCCCCTACAATGAGCAGTTCTTC. This gives the protein CASSFALAGPYNEQFF.

The rearrangement uses TRBV11-2 and TRBJ2-5; D uncertain. The germline V and J ends were trimmed by 0 bases and 8 bases, with 7 bases remaining between them. This CDR3 spans 12 amino acids. Germline-derived CDR1 and CDR2 are SGHAT and FQNNGV. The CDR3 nucleotides read TGTGCCAGCAGCTTAGATAAGAGTACCCAGTACTTC. Amino acids: CASSLDKSTQYF.

This clone was seen a single time. Its ends do not fully match the called genes, so a read error is possible. This same CDR3 is encoded by further DNA sequences in the sample. The chain combines TRBV9 with TRBJ2-3; weak D call: TRBD1 (5 bases). Germline values: CDR1 SGDLS, CDR2 YYNGEE. This CDR3 is 12 amino acids long. CDR3 in DNA: TGTGCCAGCAGCGTAGCGACAGACACGCAGTATTTT. Translated, it gives CASSVATDTQYF.

The J gene is TRBJ2-7, the V gene TRBV28; 8 positions agree with TRBD2. Losses at the gene ends were 6 bases for V and 6 bases for J; bases not matched to a gene: 13. Per germline, CDR1 MDHEN and CDR2 SYDVKM. The CDR3 totals 15 residues. The CDR3, as DNA: TGTGCCAGCAGCTTGCGGGGTAGCGGGGTCGGCGAGCAGTACTTC. Translated: CASSLRGSGVGEQYF. Filled out from reference TRBV28 and TRBJ2-7, the complete variable domain reads DVKVTQSSRYLVKRTGEKVFLECVQDMDHENMFWYRQDPGLGLRLIYFSYDVKMKEKGDIPEGYSVSREKKERFSLILESASTNQTSMYLCASSLRGSGVGEQYFGPGTRLTVT.

This chain uses TRBV28 with TRBJ2-1; 8 positions agree with TRBD2. The CDR3 covers 18 residues. V shed 2 bases, J shed 5 bases, and the junction held 14 bases outside the gene matches. Per germline, CDR1 MDHEN and CDR2 SYDVKM. CDR3 sequence: CASSLEGLALPTNNEQFF. The CDR3 region has the DNA TGTGCCAGCAGTTTAGAAGGACTAGCCTTACCAACCAACAATGAGCAGTTCTTC.

This chain joins TRBV2 and TRBJ2-2, with D unclear. CDR3 length equals 15 residues. Germline loops: CDR1 SNHLY, CDR2 FYNNEI. Trimming took off 5 bases at V and 0 bases at J, with 10 bases between the two ends. The chain's CDR3 is CASSLGSTNTGELFF. The CDR3 coding sequence is TGTGCCAGCAGTTTGGGCAGCACGAACACCGGGGAGCTGTTTTTT.

The chain is built from TRBV6-5 and TRBJ2-7; D not resolved. The CDR3 has 13 residues. V lost 0 bases and J lost 3, with 6 bases in between. Per the germline V gene, CDR1 is MNHEY and CDR2 is SVGAGI. The CDR3 nucleotides are TGTGCCAGCAGTTACTCAGCCCGCTACGAGCAGTACTTC. Protein sequence: CASSYSARYEQYF.

This clone showed up just once. This chain uses TRBV5-1 with TRBJ2-4; the D gene is possibly TRBD2 (7 bases). Between the trimmed V and J ends, which lost 1 base and 8 bases, there was a span of 10 bases. Germline-derived CDR1 and CDR2 are SGHRS and YFSETQ. This CDR3 is built from 13 residues. CDR3: CASSLQGRDIQYF. The CDR3 bases are TGCGCCAGCAGCTTGCAGGGGAGGGACATTCAGTACTTC.

V is TRBV7-9 and J is TRBJ1-5; D not certain. CDR1 is SEHNR, CDR2 FQNEAQ, per germline (reference sequence). The CDR3 is 14 residues long. V was shortened by 10 bases and J by 3 bases, with 16 bases between the two germline ends. The CDR3 region is CATEKAADNQPQHF. The CDR3 DNA sequence: TGTGCCACCGAAAAGGCGGCAGACAATCAGCCCCAGCATTTT.

CDR3 loop: CATSVQGAFYNEQFF. The CDR3 DNA is TGTGCCACCAGTGTTCAGGGGGCGTTCTACAATGAGCAGTTCTTC. V and J are TRBV24-1 and TRBJ2-1; 8 nucleotides agree with TRBD1. Per germline, CDR1 KGHDR and CDR2 SFDVKD. The V segment lost 5 bases and the J segment 3 bases; nucleotides outside the gene matches: 5. CDR3 length equals 15 residues.

The chain has TRBV5-1 and TRBJ2-1; the D gene is possibly TRBD2 (5 bases). Germline-derived CDR1 and CDR2 are SGHRS and YFSETQ. The V gene lost 0 bases and the J gene lost 6 bases, with 7 bases spanning the gap. CDR3 length equals 13 residues. The CDR3 DNA follows: TGCGCCAGCAGCTTGGGAGGACTCAATGAGCAGTTCTTC. Residues: CASSLGGLNEQFF. The whole variable domain, filled in from reference TRBV5-1 and TRBJ2-1, reads KAGVTQTPRYLIKTRGQQVTLSCSPISGHRSVSWYQQTPGQGLQFLFEYFSETQRNKGNFPGRFSGRQFSNSRSEMNVSTLELGDSALYLCASSLGGLNEQFFGPGTRLTVL.

The chain employs TRBV15 and TRBJ2-2, with 7 bases matching TRBD2. Germline assignment: CDR1 LNHNV and CDR2 YYDKDF (reference sequence). The junction had 14 bases not matched to a gene; V was cut back by 3 bases and J by 7 bases. The CDR3 is 17 amino acids. The CDR3 is CATSRAHVAREGGELFF. The CDR3 DNA reads as TGTGCCACCAGCAGGGCCCATGTGGCTAGGGAGGGCGGGGAGCTGTTTTTT.

The chain uses TRBV5-6 and TRBJ1-1; D may be TRBD1 (5 bases). This CDR3 contains 15 residues. Trimming cost V 0 bases and J 0 bases, with 9 bases left between them. CDR1 is SGHDT and CDR2 is YYEEEE in the germline V gene. The CDR3 coding sequence is TGTGCCAGCAGCTTGGTGGCAGGGATGAACACTGAAGCTTTCTTT. It yields the protein CASSLVAGMNTEAFF.

Points on this clone: Different DNA sequences within this sample yield the same CDR3. This chain links TRBV6-1 with TRBJ2-7, with a weak D call TRBD2 (5 bases). Germline V gives CDR1 MNHNS, CDR2 SASEGT. This CDR3 has 14 amino acids. Trimming took 3 bases from V and 0 from J, leaving 9 bases between them. The CDR3 DNA follows: TGTGCCAGCAGTGAGAGCGGTAGCTCCTACGAGCAGTACTTC. As protein: CASSESGSSYEQYF.

The chain joins TRBV4-1 to TRBJ2-3, with 12 nucleotides matching TRBD2. Trimming took 6 bases from V and 1 from J; bases not matched to a gene: 11. Germline assignment: CDR1 MGHRA and CDR2 YSYEKL. The CDR3 runs to 18 residues. CDR3 loop: CASRGLAGSRRGTDTQYF. The CDR3, as DNA: TGCGCCAGCAGAGGACTAGCGGGATCCAGGAGGGGCACAGATACGCAGTATTTT.